The 9 T cell receptor beta chains in this list originate from one sample, sequenced in a study of cytomegalovirus exposure and HLA in healthy donors. PCR employed 60 Vbeta and 13 Jbeta primers. Here immunoSEQ multiplex PCR was the method, and the copy in TCRdb shows in-frame clones only, minus some. Counted here are 160,000 or so clones, less than 85% occurring once; the ten biggest clones make up around 7%. Material for sequencing was PBMCs. Receptor source: a woman between 50 and 59 years old in good health and CMV-seropositive.

The table lists this clone with a few counts. The chain employs TRBV11-2 and TRBJ2-1; D is possibly TRBD2 (6 bases). Germline CDR1 SGHAT, CDR2 FQNNGV. Trimming cost V 5 bases and J 0 bases, with 11 bases left between them. The CDR3 has 15 amino acids. The CDR3 DNA is TGTGCCAGCAGCCTAGCGCCGAGCTCCTACAATGAGCAGTTCTTC. Translating gives CASSLAPSSYNEQFF. Filled out from reference TRBV11-2 and TRBJ2-1, the complete variable domain reads EAGVAQSPRYKIIEKRQSVAFWCNPISGHATLYWYQQILGQGPKLLIQFQNNGVVDDSQLPKDRFSAERLKGVDSTLKIQPAKLEDSAVYLCASSLAPSSYNEQFFGPGTRLTVL.

The V call is TRBV5-1, the J call TRBJ2-5; 7 bases match TRBD1. With the DNA end fitting TRBJ2-7 better, the J assignment may be wrong. This CDR3 is 14 amino acids long. CDR1 and CDR2 (germline): SGHRS, YFSETQ. This CDR3 is CASSQAGGAYEQYF. The CDR3 DNA reads TGCGCCAGCTCCCAGGCAGGGGGTGCCTACGAGCAGTACTTC.

The V call is TRBV2, the J call TRBJ2-2; 7 bases align to TRBD1. This CDR3 has 15 residues. Unmatched junction bases numbered 8, after V lost 8 bases and J lost 2 bases. Germline loops: CDR1 SNHLY, CDR2 FYNNEI. In nucleotides, the CDR3 is TGTGCCAGCGGCAGGGGGTTGGGTAACACCGGGGAGCTGTTTTTT. Its translation: CASGRGLGNTGELFF.

On this clone: Additional DNA sequences in this sample encode the identical CDR3. This chain joins TRBV5-6 and TRBJ2-7, with D unresolved. V lost 0 bases, J lost 7 bases, and 5 bases lay in between. The CDR3 has 11 residues. Germline assignment: CDR1 SGHDT and CDR2 YYEEEE. In nucleotides, the CDR3 is TGTGCCAGCAGCTTGGGCGCTGAGCAGTACTTC. Translated, it gives CASSLGAEQYF.

This clone is a singleton in its sample. The V and J genes are TRBV11-2 and TRBJ1-2; 8 nucleotides agree with TRBD1. The V gene's germline CDR1 is SGHAT and CDR2 FQNNGV. The CDR3 has 14 residues. The ends lost 5 bases at V and 8 bases at J; junction bases unmatched: 10. In DNA form, the CDR3 reads TGTGCCAGCAGCCAGGGGGCTCAACCCCGGGGCTACACCTTC. Translating gives CASSQGAQPRGYTF.

J is TRBJ1-6 and V is TRBV4-3; D ambiguous. Trimming removed 1 base from V and 9 bases from J, with 13 bases in between. CDR1 LGHNA and CDR2 YSLEER come from the germline V gene. This CDR3 has 15 residues. The DNA for the CDR3 is TGCGCCAGCAGCCAAGTAGCGGGAGTAGGTTCACCCCTCCACTTT. This translates into CASSQVAGVGSPLHF.

The CDR3 coding sequence is TGTGCTAGTGGTCCCAACAGGGGGCGCGCAGGGGGCGAGCAGTACTTC. Encoded protein: CASGPNRGRAGGEQYF. The V and J genes are TRBV12-5 and TRBJ2-7, with 9 bases aligning to TRBD1. V was pared by 5 bases and J by 6 bases, with 14 bases of the junction left unmatched. Germline CDR1 reads LGHNT; CDR2 reads FRNRAP. The CDR3 has 16 amino acids.

The V and J genes are TRBV7-6 and TRBJ2-7; 7 bases fit TRBD1. The germline gives CDR1 SGHVS, CDR2 FNYEAQ. There are 15 residues in the CDR3. V lost 4 bases to trimming and J lost 3 bases; unmatched junction nucleotides: 9. This CDR3 reads CASSSGGTESYEQYF. As DNA, the CDR3 is TGTGCCAGCAGCTCAGGTGGGACAGAAAGCTACGAGCAGTACTTC.

The chain carries TRBV5-6 and TRBJ1-4; a weak D match, TRBD1 (5 bases). Germline V gives CDR1 SGHDT, CDR2 YYEEEE. This CDR3 comprises 14 residues. V lost 3 bases, J lost 8 bases, and 14 bases lay in between. Here the CDR3 DNA reads TGTGCCAGCAGCTCGACAGCGGAGGGCGAAAAACTGTTTTTT. Its protein product is CASSSTAEGEKLFF.